The clone carrying this T cell receptor (beta chain) showed up just a few times. Its specificity is unknown. This sample was taken from a study of beta chain features in type 1 diabetes. Findings of the study overall: Type 1 diabetes patients showed a moderate but significant shortening of TCRB CDR3s in all four CD4+ subsets. PCR might show a preference for shorter templates, equally across patients and controls.

The entirety of the isolated RNA underwent reverse transcription, so expressed TCRB transcripts were sequenced. Data came from immunoSEQ multiplex PCR; TCRdb stores just in-frame clones and leaves some out. The sample records approximately 600,000 clones, around 12% being singletons. The germline V gene encodes CDR1 DFQATT and CDR2 SNEGSKA (reference sequence). V lost 4 bases and J 9 bases, leaving 12 bases between the germline ends. The CDR3 sequence is 11 residues long. This TCR was recovered from a man aged 30 to 39 with type 1 diabetes. The chain links TRBV20-1 to TRBJ2-5, with D unresolved. Sequenced input: naive CD4+ T cells from blood. CDR3 sequence: CSATSPVAQYF. The CDR3 nucleotides read TGCAGTGCTACCAGCCCAGTGGCCCAGTACTTC.